This T cell receptor beta chain was identified during a study of CD8 T cells in Susac syndrome. J was trimmed by 4 bases and V by 5 bases; bases with no gene match: 6. This CDR3 spans 15 amino acids. The V gene's germline CDR1 is LNHDA and CDR2 SQIVND (reference sequence). Random hexamers primed reverse transcription of 0.5 to 1 ug RNA. MiXCR, applied by TCRdb to the immunoSEQ multiplex PCR reads, yields one record per CDR3 protein. The table lists roughly 130,000 distinct CDR3 sequences, 90% to 95% of them singletons. This clonotype is a singleton in its sample. Sequences were obtained from CD4+ T cells from PBMCs. This chain connects TRBV19 to TRBJ1-1; TRBD1 agrees at 11 bases. This clonotype originated in a human donor in good health. Here the CDR3 DNA reads TGTGCCAGTAGTCGGCGGGGACAGGGGGGCACTGAAGCTTTCTTT. The encoded protein is CASSRRGQGGTEAFF.